The 5 T cell receptor beta chains presented below share a single source sample, sequenced in a study of blood T cells in healthy people across ages. PCR was performed a second time for about 6 to 12 cycles using a sample-barcoded 5' primer and a J-beta primer mix. TCRdb analysed the 5' RACE reads with MiXCR anew, one entry per CDR3 protein. The data show roughly 680,000 distinct CDR3 sequences, over 40% seen once. The material sequenced was blood. All receptors derive from a woman of 80 years or more in good health.

This chain joins TRBV7-2 and TRBJ2-6; D gene uncertain. This CDR3 spans 17 amino acids. Germline V gene lookup returns CDR1 SGHTA and CDR2 FQGNSA. Trimming removed 5 bases at V and 3 bases at J, with 17 bases between. CDR3 DNA sequence: TGTGCCAGCAGCGAAGACGGACCCTCTTTTGGGGCCAACGTCCTGACTTTC. Its protein product is CASSEDGPSFGANVLTF.

The V call is TRBV12-3 or TRBV12-4, the J call TRBJ2-1, with unresolved D. The J call is doubtful: the DNA matches TRBJ2-7 better. The CDR3 runs 17 residues. The CDR3 region has the DNA TGTGCCAGCAGTCCCTCCAAGCGCTTTTCCGGGCCTAATGAGCAGTACTTC. Its protein is CASSPSKRFSGPNEQYF.

This sequence joins TRBV9 and TRBJ1-6; tentatively, D is TRBD1 (6 bases). Germline CDR1 is SGDLS and CDR2 is YYNGEE. V lost 0 bases and J 6 bases, leaving 7 bases between the germline ends. This CDR3 comprises 14 residues. The CDR3 sequence: CASSVEQGNSPLHF. CDR3 DNA: TGTGCCAGCAGCGTAGAACAGGGTAATTCACCCCTCCACTTT.

This chain uses TRBV10-3 with TRBJ1-5; D is unclear. The germline CDR1 and CDR2 sequences are ENHRY and SYGVKD. This CDR3 has 15 residues. The V and J ends lost 0 bases and 6 bases respectively, with 12 bases between them. The DNA of the CDR3 is TGTGCCATCAGTGAGTCGGGAGTCCAAGGTCAGCCCCAGCATTTT. This encodes CAISESGVQGQPQHF.

This clonotype has a handful of counts. V and J are TRBV15 and TRBJ2-7, with D unresolved. Trimming stripped 0 bases from V and 3 bases from J, with 9 bases between. The CDR3 sequence is 14 residues long. The V gene's germline CDR1 is LNHNV and CDR2 YYDKDF (reference sequence). CDR3 amino acids: CATSREGWNYEQYF. In DNA, the CDR3 is TGTGCCACCAGCAGAGAAGGTTGGAACTACGAGCAGTACTTC. The complete variable domain, with remaining parts taken from reference TRBV15 and TRBJ2-7, reads DAMVIQNPRYQVTQFGKPVTLSCSQTLNHNVMYWYQQKSSQAPKLLFHYYDKDFNNEADTPDNFQSRRPNTSFCFLDIRSPGLGDTAMYLCATSREGWNYEQYFGPGTRLTVT.